This TCR beta chain originates from a study of Ad26.COV2.S vaccination and SARS-CoV-2 variants. About the research overall: Recipients of Ad26.COV2.S got it intramuscularly, once or twice 56 days apart.

Produced via immunoSEQ multiplex PCR; TCRdb's table is partial and in-frame only. Found here are 440,000 or so clones, 70% to 90% of them singletons; the top ten hold about 1.5%. This CDR3 spans 15 amino acids. From germline, CDR1 is SGHAT and CDR2 FQNNGV. Trimming shortened V by 4 bases and J by 2 bases, and 14 bases separated the two germline ends. As for treatment: some 20 received Ad26.COV2.S at low or high dose, single or two shots; about 5 received placebo; per-sample allocation not given. The study sampled participants on day 63 after the first vaccine or placebo injection. J is TRBJ1-2 and V is TRBV11-2; the D is unclear. This TCR derives from a person aged 18 to 65 who received the Ad26.COV2.S COVID-19 vaccine or a placebo. The starting material was peripheral blood, obtained in a trial of Ad26.COV2.S vaccine versus placebo. The CDR3 sequence: CASSYRLDGNYGYTF. In DNA form, the CDR3 reads TGTGCCAGCAGCTACAGACTGGACGGCAACTATGGCTACACCTTC.